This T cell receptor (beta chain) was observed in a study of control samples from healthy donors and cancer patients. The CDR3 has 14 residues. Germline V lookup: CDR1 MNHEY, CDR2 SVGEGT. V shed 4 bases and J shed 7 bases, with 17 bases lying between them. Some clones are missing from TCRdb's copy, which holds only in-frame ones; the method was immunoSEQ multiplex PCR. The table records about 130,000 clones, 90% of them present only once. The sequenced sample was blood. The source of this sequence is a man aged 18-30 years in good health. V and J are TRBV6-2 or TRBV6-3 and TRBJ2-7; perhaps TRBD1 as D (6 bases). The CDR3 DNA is TGTGCCAGCAGTTTGATCCTGGGGGCTTATGAGCAGTACTTC. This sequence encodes CASSLILGAYEQYF.